This T cell receptor (beta chain) was documented in a study of CD8+ T cells in alopecia areata. The treatment: oral pan-JAK inhibitor, 5-10 mg twice daily. Peripheral blood, together with lesional scalp punch biopsies, was collected from alopecia areata patients. There are 15 residues in the CDR3. The V gene end was trimmed by 4 bases and the J gene end by 4 bases; junction bases not matched to a gene: 5. Germline assignment: CDR1 LGHNT and CDR2 FRNRAP. Investigators isolated RNA and reverse transcribed it into cDNA to act as the sequencing template. TCRdb's table, derived via immunoSEQ multiplex PCR, lists solely in-frame clones and lacks some. This table has around 180,000 clones, 60% appearing once.

Specimen: CD4+ T cells sorted from blood, collected at week 24, from a patient treated with tofacitinib. V usage is TRBV12-5 and J usage is TRBJ1-5, with 9 positions matching TRBD1. The TCR sequence derives from a human donor with alopecia areata. CDR3 residues: CASGSQGAINQPQHF. DNA for the CDR3: TGTGCTAGTGGTTCACAGGGGGCTATAAATCAGCCCCAGCATTTT.